The 18 T cell receptor beta chains presented below share a single source sample, sequenced in a study of beta chain features in type 1 diabetes. Expressed TCRB transcripts were sequenced because the isolated RNA had all been reverse transcribed beforehand. The table came from immunoSEQ multiplex PCR; TCRdb's copy has only in-frame clones and leaves some out. The repertoire holds about 900,000 clones, with 15% to 20% as singletons. The sequencing input was naive CD4+ T cells from blood. The receptors here all came from a young woman in good health.

For this clone: Other DNA variants within this sample encode the same CDR3. The gene calls are TRBV11-3 and TRBJ2-1, with D unresolved. This CDR3 spans 13 amino acids. Germline values: CDR1 SGHNT, CDR2 YENEEA. V gave up 1 base and J gave up 0 bases, with 1 base separating them. CDR3 loop: CASSLGSYNEQFF. The CDR3 region has the DNA TGTGCCAGCAGCTTAGGCTCCTACAATGAGCAGTTCTTC.

The V gene is TRBV28, the J gene TRBJ2-1, with 7 positions matching TRBD2. The CDR3 length is 14 residues. J lost 9 bases, V lost 2 bases, and 7 bases had no gene match. Looked up from germline, CDR1 is MDHEN and CDR2 is SYDVKM. The CDR3 loop reads CASSLGLVNTEQFF. CDR3 sequence (DNA): TGTGCCAGCAGTTTAGGACTAGTCAACACTGAGCAGTTCTTC.

This chain links TRBV11-1 with TRBJ1-1; 9 bases are a match to TRBD1. Losses at the gene ends were 10 bases for V and 0 bases for J; bases not matched to a gene: 6. In germline, CDR1 is SGHAT, CDR2 FQDESV (reference sequence). The CDR3 is made up of 14 amino acids. This CDR3 is CATGTGYLNTEAFF. CDR3 DNA: TGTGCCACGGGGACAGGGTACCTGAACACTGAAGCTTTCTTT.

V is TRBV20-1 and J is TRBJ1-2; D is ambiguous. The V and J ends lost 5 bases and 8 bases respectively, with 12 bases between them. This CDR3 comprises 11 residues. CDR1 is DFQATT and CDR2 is SNEGSKA in the germline V gene (reference sequence). CDR3 sequence: CSAAVREGYTF. CDR3 in DNA: TGCAGTGCTGCGGTAAGGGAAGGCTACACCTTC.

The sample holds a few counts of this clone. The chain recombines TRBV5-4 with TRBJ2-4; 9 positions agree with TRBD1. The CDR3 runs 20 residues. Losses at the gene ends were 0 bases for V and 0 bases for J; bases not matched to a gene: 13. The V gene's germline CDR1 is SGHNT and CDR2 YYREEE (reference sequence). The CDR3 sequence is CASSLGDVDRGFLAKNIQYF. CDR3 coding DNA: TGTGCCAGCAGCTTGGGGGACGTGGACAGGGGTTTTCTAGCCAAAAACATTCAGTACTTC. Using reference TRBV5-4 and TRBJ2-4 for the parts outside the CDR3, the full variable domain is ETGVTQSPTHLIKTRGQQVTLRCSSQSGHNTVSWYQQALGQGPQFIFQYYREEENGRGNFPPRFSGLQFPNYSSELNVNALELDDSALYLCASSLGDVDRGFLAKNIQYFGAGTRLSVL.

The CDR3, as DNA: TGCGCCAGCAGGGAGCAGGACAGGGCGGCAGATACGCAGTATTTT. This translates into CASREQDRAADTQYF. The chain employs TRBV4-3 and TRBJ2-3; 8 bases map to TRBD1. Germline CDR1 reads LGHNA; CDR2 reads YSLEER. The V gene end was trimmed by 6 bases and the J gene end by 4 bases; junction bases not matched to a gene: 9. The CDR3 runs 15 residues.

The rearrangement links TRBV27 to TRBJ2-6; 11 bases are shared with TRBD1. Germline V CDR1 and CDR2: MNHEY, SMNVEV (reference sequence). The CDR3 length is 15 residues. After removal of 10 bases from V and 2 bases from J, the junction contained 4 bases not matched to a gene. For the CDR3, the DNA is TGTGCCACCGCGGGACAGGGGGCTGGGGCCAACGTCCTGACTTTC. It translates to CATAGQGAGANVLTF.

This clone was seen more than once but under ten times. The chain is built from TRBV6-6 and TRBJ2-2, with 7 positions matching TRBD2. Germline V gives CDR1 MNHNY, CDR2 SVGAGI (reference sequence). V was clipped by 8 bases and J by 5 bases; unmatched bases: 8. The CDR3 is 14 residues long. CDR3 in amino acids: CASRGTIPTGELFF. CDR3 sequence (DNA): TGTGCCAGCCGAGGGACTATCCCGACCGGGGAGCTGTTTTTT.

This chain joins TRBV18 and TRBJ1-4; no clear D. Per germline, CDR1 KGHSH and CDR2 LQKENI. V dropped 6 bases and J dropped 8 bases, with 13 bases sitting between them. The CDR3 runs 13 residues. The CDR3 here is CASSYELQEKLFF. The CDR3 nucleotides are TGTGCCAGCTCTTATGAACTCCAGGAAAAACTGTTTTTT.

The chain uses TRBV7-9 and TRBJ2-7; D tentatively reads TRBD1 or TRBD2 (5 bases each). This CDR3 region has 14 residues. Germline V CDR1 and CDR2: SEHNR, FQNEAQ (reference sequence). Deletions cut 3 bases from V and 7 bases from J, with 16 bases between. This CDR3 is CASSFTGTSREQYF. The CDR3 DNA sequence: TGTGCCAGCAGCTTCACCGGGACCTCTCGGGAGCAGTACTTC.

The chain is built from TRBV28 and TRBJ2-7; unclear D gene. Germline loops: CDR1 MDHEN, CDR2 SYDVKM. V gave up 6 bases and J gave up 0 bases, with 9 bases separating them. The CDR3 loop spans 13 amino acids. The CDR3 here is CASSRDPSYEQYF. In DNA, the CDR3 is TGTGCCAGCAGCCGCGACCCCTCCTACGAGCAGTACTTC.

This clone was counted between two and nine times. The chain joins TRBV9 to TRBJ2-2, with 9 bases aligning to TRBD1. From germline, CDR1 is SGDLS and CDR2 YYNGEE. This CDR3 has 14 residues. V was pared by 5 bases and J by 5 bases, with 4 bases of the junction left unmatched. CDR3 nucleotides: TGTGCCAGCAGGACAGGGGGGACGACCGGGGAGCTGTTTTTT. Translating it yields CASRTGGTTGELFF.

The chain uses TRBV18 and TRBJ2-1; D is uncertain. Germline CDR1 KGHSH, CDR2 LQKENI. This CDR3 spans 13 amino acids. Trimming cost V 2 bases and J 3 bases, with 5 bases left between them. The chain's CDR3 is CASSPISYNEQFF. The CDR3 nucleotides read TGTGCCAGCTCACCAATTAGCTACAATGAGCAGTTCTTC.

The gene calls are TRBV18 and TRBJ2-5, with D hard to call. Deletions cut 0 bases from V and 1 base from J, with 6 bases between. CDR1 and CDR2 (germline): KGHSH, LQKENI. The CDR3 runs 14 residues. CDR3 DNA sequence: TGTGCCAGCTCACCACCCCACCTCCAAGAGACCCAGTACTTC. It yields the protein CASSPPHLQETQYF.

This chain connects TRBV10-1 to TRBJ2-5; D gene unclear. Trimming cost V 5 bases and J 1 base, with 8 bases left between them. CDR1 WNHNN and CDR2 SYGVQD come from the germline V gene (reference sequence). The CDR3 contains 13 residues. CDR3 nucleotide sequence: TGCGCCAGCAGTATGAATTTCCAAGAGACCCAGTACTTC. Its protein is CASSMNFQETQYF.

For this clone: This specimen includes other DNA sequences encoding the same CDR3. The rearrangement joins TRBV15 to TRBJ1-4; no definite D call. V shed 3 bases and J shed 12 bases, with 11 bases lying between them. Germline V gene lookup returns CDR1 LNHNV and CDR2 YYDKDF (reference sequence). There are 12 residues in the CDR3. In DNA form, the CDR3 reads TGTGCCACCAGCAGGGATCAGTGGCAACTGTTTTTT. This gives the protein CATSRDQWQLFF.

J is TRBJ1-4 and V is TRBV4-3; no definite D call. V was pared by 1 base and J by 7 bases, with 7 bases between. The CDR3 covers 13 residues. CDR1 and CDR2 from the germline V gene are LGHNA and YSLEER. The CDR3 sequence: CASSQGLSEKLFF. The CDR3 nucleotides are TGCGCCAGCAGCCAAGGACTGTCTGAAAAACTGTTTTTT.

The chain is built from TRBV2 and TRBJ2-3; 11 nucleotides line up with TRBD2. CDR1 and CDR2 from the germline V gene are SNHLY and FYNNEI. Trimming took 10 bases from V and 8 from J; bases not matched to a gene: 17. This CDR3 region has 16 residues. CDR3 sequence reads: CATGNRPGLAVGTQYF. The CDR3 nucleotides read TGTGCCACCGGCAACCGTCCGGGACTAGCGGTTGGTACGCAGTATTTT.